This T cell receptor (beta chain) was observed in a study of OX40 agonist ivuxolimab in advanced cancers. In the study overall: Hepatocellular carcinoma, melanoma, renal cell or head and neck cancer affected the dose-escalation patients. Roughly two fifths of patients had received prior checkpoint inhibitor therapy. Of mixed ages from about 23 to 90 and averaging around 60 years, the group was around 78% male.

The assay was immunoSEQ multiplex PCR, and TCRdb's table has in-frame clones only and misses some. The table has about 110,000 clones, 75% to 95% seen once. The CDR3 totals 16 residues. Germline assignment: CDR1 SNHLY and CDR2 FYNNEI. The V end lost 1 base, the J end lost 1 base, and 11 bases lay between the germline ends. Study-wide findings and caveats: CD8+ T cells showed, on average, more clonal expansion than CD4+ cells.

The table lists this clone with a few counts. Its antigen is still unknown. The rearrangement joins TRBV2 to TRBJ1-5; TRBD1 is a possible D gene (6 bases). The clonotype originates from an adult with an advanced solid tumor such as melanoma, head and neck, liver or kidney cancer. This material consisted of CD4+ or CD8+ T cells sorted from blood, taken in a trial of the OX40 agonist ivuxolimab. CDR3 sequence: CASSEEGGLSNQPQHF. CDR3 DNA sequence: TGTGCCAGCAGTGAAGAGGGGGGGCTAAGCAATCAGCCCCAGCATTTT.